Listed below are T cell receptor beta chains from one sample, sequenced in a study of Graves' ophthalmopathy and Graves' hyperthyroidism. In TCRdb, the multiplex PCR reads were re-called with MiXCR into one record per CDR3 protein. The sample records around 1.1 million distinct CDR3 sequences, about 40% being singletons. The source material was peripheral blood or thyroid tissue (not recorded which). Receptors originate from an adult man with Graves' hyperthyroidism. CDR3s include the opening cysteine and the closing phenylalanine or tryptophan. Fields, in order: V gene, J gene, CDR3 length, clone size, D gene, CDR3 DNA, CDR3 protein. D genes are given only for firm matches. The size of a clone is reported for some rows only, either as once, few or many, or as a class for expanded clones.

V gene: TRBV7-9; J gene: TRBJ2-7; CDR3 length: 15; clone size: -; D gene: TRBD2; CDR3 DNA: TGTGCCAGCAGCCCTCTACTAGCGGGGACCTACGAGCAGTACTTC; CDR3 protein: CASSPLLAGTYEQYF
V gene: TRBV7-8; J gene: TRBJ1-2; CDR3 length: 13; clone size: -; D gene: -; CDR3 DNA: TGTGCCAGCTGCCCACGGACGGACTATGGCTACACCTTC; CDR3 protein: CASCPRTDYGYTF
V gene: TRBV12-3/TRBV12-4; J gene: TRBJ1-2; CDR3 length: 14; clone size: -; D gene: -; CDR3 DNA: TGTGCCAGCAGTTTAGCGACTGGGGGCTATGGCTACACCTTC; CDR3 protein: CASSLATGGYGYTF
V gene: TRBV25-1; J gene: TRBJ1-2; CDR3 length: 14; clone size: many; D gene: TRBD1; CDR3 DNA: TGTGCCAGCAGTGAAGAGGGGGCTCAGTATGGCTACACCTTC; CDR3 protein: CASSEEGAQYGYTF
V gene: TRBV5-1; J gene: TRBJ2-2; CDR3 length: 17; clone size: -; D gene: TRBD1; CDR3 DNA: TGCGCCAGCAGCTTGTTTCGGACAGGGAAGAACACCGGGGAGCTGTTTTTT; CDR3 protein: CASSLFRTGKNTGELFF
V gene: TRBV25-1; J gene: TRBJ2-7; CDR3 length: 17; clone size: many; D gene: TRBD2; CDR3 DNA: TGTGCCAGCAGTGAATGGACCCCGGGACTAGAGGAGGCCCTGCAGTACTTC; CDR3 protein: CASSEWTPGLEEALQYF
V gene: TRBV10-3; J gene: TRBJ2-2; CDR3 length: 15; clone size: -; D gene: TRBD1; CDR3 DNA: TGTGCCATCAGCTACGACAGGGCGAGCACCGGGGAGCTGTCTTGG; CDR3 protein: CAISYDRASTGELSW
V gene: TRBV5-6; J gene: TRBJ2-6; CDR3 length: 15; clone size: many; D gene: -; CDR3 DNA: TGTGCCAGCAGCTTGTTCGGGGCTGGGGCCAACGTCCTGACTTTC; CDR3 protein: CASSLFGAGANVLTF
V gene: TRBV6-9; J gene: TRBJ1-5; CDR3 length: 16; clone size: -; D gene: -; CDR3 DNA: TGTGCCAGCAGCCCCCCGTGGTTCCGGGTCGGACAGCCCCAGCATTTT; CDR3 protein: CASSPPWFRVGQPQHF
V gene: TRBV29-1; J gene: TRBJ2-7; CDR3 length: 16; clone size: -; D gene: TRBD1; CDR3 DNA: TGCAGCGGAGAAACAGGGGGGAGCGGCTACACCTACGAGCAGTACTTC; CDR3 protein: CSGETGGSGYTYEQYF
V gene: TRBV9; J gene: TRBJ2-1; CDR3 length: 16; clone size: -; D gene: -; CDR3 DNA: TGTGCCAGCAGCCAAGAATGGCGGGAAGACCAAGAGACCCAGTTCTTC; CDR3 protein: CASSQEWREDQETQFF
V gene: TRBV5-5; J gene: TRBJ2-7; CDR3 length: 15; clone size: -; D gene: -; CDR3 DNA: TGTGCCAGCAGCTTGGCCACGCAGAAATCCTACGAGCAGTACTTC; CDR3 protein: CASSLATQKSYEQYF
V gene: TRBV5-1; J gene: TRBJ2-7; CDR3 length: 12; clone size: many; D gene: -; CDR3 DNA: TGCGCCAGCGCAAACAGGGACGACGAGCAGTACTTC; CDR3 protein: CASANRDDEQYF
V gene: TRBV2; J gene: TRBJ1-1; CDR3 length: 16; clone size: few; D gene: -; CDR3 DNA: TGTGCCAGCACCCTTGGACTACCGGACGGGAACACTGAAGCTTTCTTT; CDR3 protein: CASTLGLPDGNTEAFF
V gene: TRBV29-1; J gene: TRBJ1-1; CDR3 length: 11; clone size: -; D gene: -; CDR3 DNA: TGCAGCGTTGCAGCAGGGACTGAAGCTTTCTTT; CDR3 protein: CSVAAGTEAFF
V gene: TRBV25-1; J gene: TRBJ1-5; CDR3 length: 14; clone size: -; D gene: -; CDR3 DNA: TGTGCCAGCATGCAGACAGACTCCAATCAGCCCCAGCATTTT; CDR3 protein: CASMQTDSNQPQHF
V gene: TRBV20-1; J gene: TRBJ1-2; CDR3 length: 12; clone size: -; D gene: -; CDR3 DNA: TGCAGTGCCGAAACCAAGAACTATGGCTACACCTTC; CDR3 protein: CSAETKNYGYTF
V gene: TRBV29-1; J gene: TRBJ1-4; CDR3 length: 13; clone size: many; D gene: -; CDR3 DNA: TGCAGCGTTGAAGTGCCCCACACGGAAAAACTGTTTTTT; CDR3 protein: CSVEVPHTEKLFF
V gene: TRBV20-1; J gene: TRBJ1-4; CDR3 length: 13; clone size: few; D gene: TRBD1; CDR3 DNA: TGCAGTGCTTCGGACAGGGGAGGTGAAAAACTGTTTTTT; CDR3 protein: CSASDRGGEKLFF
V gene: TRBV10-3; J gene: TRBJ1-1; CDR3 length: 14; clone size: -; D gene: TRBD1; CDR3 DNA: TGTGCCATCAGTCCCGGGACAGAGAACACTGAAGCTTTCTTT; CDR3 protein: CAISPGTENTEAFF
V gene: TRBV6-6; J gene: TRBJ2-5; CDR3 length: 14; clone size: -; D gene: -; CDR3 DNA: TGTGCCAGCAGTTACCTAATTAGGGGAGAGACCCAGTACTTC; CDR3 protein: CASSYLIRGETQYF
V gene: TRBV7-8; J gene: TRBJ1-5; CDR3 length: 17; clone size: -; D gene: -; CDR3 DNA: TGTGCCAGCAGCTTAGTAGGCCGTATTAATAGCAATCAGCCCCAGCATTTT; CDR3 protein: CASSLVGRINSNQPQHF
V gene: TRBV20-1; J gene: TRBJ1-2; CDR3 length: 15; clone size: -; D gene: TRBD1; CDR3 DNA: TGCAGTGCCCGAAACATACCGGGACAGGGCTCTGGCTACACCTTC; CDR3 protein: CSARNIPGQGSGYTF
V gene: TRBV5-1; J gene: TRBJ2-2; CDR3 length: 16; clone size: few; D gene: -; CDR3 DNA: TGCGCCAGCAGCTTGTCAGCACTAGCGAACACCGGGGAGCTGTTTTTT; CDR3 protein: CASSLSALANTGELFF
V gene: TRBV5-1; J gene: TRBJ1-6; CDR3 length: 15; clone size: -; D gene: -; CDR3 DNA: TGCGCCAGCAGCTTGGAGCGGGGAGGATTAGCGGCCCTCCACTTT; CDR3 protein: CASSLERGGLAALHF
V gene: TRBV5-5; J gene: TRBJ2-2; CDR3 length: 13; clone size: few; D gene: -; CDR3 DNA: TGTGCCAGCAGCCTAGAGCACACCGGGGAGCTGTTTTTT; CDR3 protein: CASSLEHTGELFF
V gene: TRBV10-2; J gene: TRBJ2-5; CDR3 length: 16; clone size: many; D gene: TRBD2; CDR3 DNA: TGCGCCAGCAGTGACTGGAGCGCGGGGGAGGGAGAGACCCAGTACTTC; CDR3 protein: CASSDWSAGEGETQYF
V gene: TRBV5-5; J gene: TRBJ1-2; CDR3 length: 15; clone size: few; D gene: -; CDR3 DNA: TGTGCCAGCAGCAAGGACAGTTTATGGGCGCCTGGCTACACCTTC; CDR3 protein: CASSKDSLWAPGYTF
V gene: TRBV5-1; J gene: TRBJ2-7; CDR3 length: 13; clone size: many; D gene: TRBD2; CDR3 DNA: TGCGCCAGCACCAGCGGGAGGGCCTACGAGCAGTACTTC; CDR3 protein: CASTSGRAYEQYF
V gene: TRBV20-1; J gene: TRBJ1-5; CDR3 length: 15; clone size: -; D gene: TRBD1; CDR3 DNA: TGCAGTGCTAGATCAGGGGGGAATAGCAATCAGCCCCAGCATTTT; CDR3 protein: CSARSGGNSNQPQHF
V gene: TRBV7-9; J gene: TRBJ2-7; CDR3 length: 13; clone size: many; D gene: TRBD2; CDR3 DNA: TGTGCCAGCAGCACTAGCGGGATGGGGGAGCAGTACTTC; CDR3 protein: CASSTSGMGEQYF
V gene: TRBV7-2; J gene: TRBJ2-2; CDR3 length: 17; clone size: -; D gene: -; CDR3 DNA: TGTGCCAGCAGCCCCACGACCAAGCAGGCCCGACTCGGGGAGCTGTTTTTT; CDR3 protein: CASSPTTKQARLGELFF
V gene: TRBV2; J gene: TRBJ2-5; CDR3 length: 16; clone size: -; D gene: TRBD1; CDR3 DNA: TGTGCCAGCAGCCGGGACAGGGGGAGAGGGGTGGAGACCCAGTACTTC; CDR3 protein: CASSRDRGRGVETQYF
V gene: TRBV11-1; J gene: TRBJ1-2; CDR3 length: 15; clone size: -; D gene: -; CDR3 DNA: TGTGCCAGCAGCGTACCCCTCCAGGGACACTATGGCTACACCTTC; CDR3 protein: CASSVPLQGHYGYTF
V gene: TRBV7-9; J gene: TRBJ1-1; CDR3 length: 18; clone size: -; D gene: -; CDR3 DNA: TGTGCCAGCAGCAGAAAGGTGGGAGTACGGGACATGATTTTGTTGGCTTTCTTT; CDR3 protein: CASSRKVGVRDMILLAFF
V gene: TRBV29-1; J gene: TRBJ2-5; CDR3 length: 14; clone size: many; D gene: TRBD1; CDR3 DNA: TGCAGCGTCGCAACGACAGGGATGAGAGAGACCCAGTACTTC; CDR3 protein: CSVATTGMRETQYF
V gene: TRBV10-2; J gene: TRBJ1-5; CDR3 length: 13; clone size: -; D gene: TRBD1; CDR3 DNA: TGTGCCATCAGGGGGGGGGGCGATCAGCCCCAGCATTTT; CDR3 protein: CAIRGGGDQPQHF
V gene: TRBV5-1; J gene: TRBJ2-7; CDR3 length: 13; clone size: many; D gene: -; CDR3 DNA: TGCGCCAGCAGCTTGGATATTTGGGTAGAGCAGTACTTC; CDR3 protein: CASSLDIWVEQYF
V gene: TRBV7-2; J gene: TRBJ1-4; CDR3 length: 17; clone size: -; D gene: TRBD1; CDR3 DNA: TGTGCCAGCAGCCTATGGCCGGGACAGGGGTTGGGTGAAAAACTGTTTTTT; CDR3 protein: CASSLWPGQGLGEKLFF
V gene: TRBV20-1; J gene: TRBJ2-7; CDR3 length: 14; clone size: -; D gene: TRBD2; CDR3 DNA: TGCAGTGCACCAACTAGCGCCCGCTCCTACGAGCAGTACTTC; CDR3 protein: CSAPTSARSYEQYF
V gene: TRBV29-1; J gene: TRBJ2-2; CDR3 length: 13; clone size: few; D gene: TRBD1; CDR3 DNA: TGCAGCGTGGGGACAGGGGACACCGGGGAGCTGTTTTTT; CDR3 protein: CSVGTGDTGELFF
V gene: TRBV19; J gene: TRBJ2-5; CDR3 length: 14; clone size: many; D gene: TRBD1; CDR3 DNA: TGTGCCAGTAGTGTGGACAGGGGGAGAGAGACCCAGTACTTC; CDR3 protein: CASSVDRGRETQYF
V gene: TRBV29-1; J gene: TRBJ2-2; CDR3 length: 13; clone size: many; D gene: -; CDR3 DNA: TGCAGCGTTGTTGTAACGAACACCGGGGAGCTGTTTTTT; CDR3 protein: CSVVVTNTGELFF
V gene: TRBV7-2; J gene: TRBJ2-7; CDR3 length: 16; clone size: few; D gene: TRBD2; CDR3 DNA: TGTGCCAGCAGCTTATCGGCTAGCGGGGCCTCCTACGAGCAGTACTTC; CDR3 protein: CASSLSASGASYEQYF
V gene: TRBV6-5; J gene: TRBJ2-5; CDR3 length: 14; clone size: many; D gene: -; CDR3 DNA: TGTGCCAGCAGCCAGGGACTCGAACAAGAGACCCAGTACTTC; CDR3 protein: CASSQGLEQETQYF
V gene: TRBV20-1; J gene: TRBJ1-6; CDR3 length: 13; clone size: many; D gene: -; CDR3 DNA: TGCAGTGCTAGATTGACGGACAGATCACCCCTCCACTTT; CDR3 protein: CSARLTDRSPLHF
V gene: TRBV7-8; J gene: TRBJ2-2; CDR3 length: 16; clone size: many; D gene: -; CDR3 DNA: TGTGCCAGCAGCCCACCACGACTAGTGTATGTCGGGGAGCTGTTTTTT; CDR3 protein: CASSPPRLVYVGELFF
V gene: TRBV10-2; J gene: TRBJ1-2; CDR3 length: 14; clone size: few; D gene: -; CDR3 DNA: TGTGCCAGCAGTGATGTCAGACCCCTCTATGGCTACACCTTC; CDR3 protein: CASSDVRPLYGYTF
V gene: TRBV7-9; J gene: TRBJ1-2; CDR3 length: 13; clone size: many; D gene: -; CDR3 DNA: TGTGCCACCGCTCGGGAGAACAACTATGGCTACACCTTC; CDR3 protein: CATARENNYGYTF
V gene: TRBV7-2; J gene: TRBJ2-5; CDR3 length: 15; clone size: many; D gene: TRBD2; CDR3 DNA: TGTGCCAGCAGCTTAGACGGGAGGGGGGGGGAGACCCAGTACTTC; CDR3 protein: CASSLDGRGGETQYF
V gene: TRBV6-1; J gene: TRBJ2-7; CDR3 length: 12; clone size: -; D gene: -; CDR3 DNA: TGTGCCAGCAGTGAAGGGGGCTCCCGGCGCTACTTC; CDR3 protein: CASSEGGSRRYF
V gene: TRBV10-2; J gene: TRBJ1-1; CDR3 length: 15; clone size: -; D gene: -; CDR3 DNA: TGCGCCAGCAGTGAGGGGCCCAGGGGAGGAACTGAAGCTTTCTTT; CDR3 protein: CASSEGPRGGTEAFF
V gene: TRBV10-3; J gene: TRBJ2-3; CDR3 length: 15; clone size: once; D gene: TRBD1; CDR3 DNA: TGTGCCATCGGTGGACAGGGGGTTGGAACAGATACGCAGTATTTT; CDR3 protein: CAIGGQGVGTDTQYF
V gene: TRBV2; J gene: TRBJ1-2; CDR3 length: 18; clone size: once; D gene: -; CDR3 DNA: TGTGCCAGCAGGACCTTTGGAAGCGCTGTGTCGTGGGGTGCCGGCTACACCTTC; CDR3 protein: CASRTFGSAVSWGAGYTF
V gene: TRBV2; J gene: TRBJ2-5; CDR3 length: 14; clone size: -; D gene: -; CDR3 DNA: TGTGCCAGCAGCTACCAGGCAGGCCAAGAGACCCAGTACTTC; CDR3 protein: CASSYQAGQETQYF
V gene: TRBV7-6; J gene: TRBJ2-2; CDR3 length: 17; clone size: -; D gene: -; CDR3 DNA: TGTGCCAGCAGCGGACCGGGGGGCAGGGGCGACACCGGGGAGCTGTTTTTT; CDR3 protein: CASSGPGGRGDTGELFF
V gene: TRBV14; J gene: TRBJ2-5; CDR3 length: 15; clone size: -; D gene: TRBD2; CDR3 DNA: TGTGCCAGCAGCCATGGGACCGCGGGAGCGGAGACCCAGTACTTC; CDR3 protein: CASSHGTAGAETQYF
V gene: TRBV12-3/TRBV12-4; J gene: TRBJ2-5; CDR3 length: 15; clone size: many; D gene: -; CDR3 DNA: TGTGCCAGCAGCCGCTGGCCTCCGGGACAAGAGACCCAGTACTTC; CDR3 protein: CASSRWPPGQETQYF
V gene: TRBV12-3/TRBV12-4; J gene: TRBJ1-5; CDR3 length: 16; clone size: many; D gene: -; CDR3 DNA: TGTGCCAGCAGTTCCAGGGGAGGCTTGAGCAATCAGCCCCAGCATTTT; CDR3 protein: CASSSRGGLSNQPQHF